These T cell receptor beta chains were read from a single sample in a study of blood T cell repertoires in COVID-19. The data were produced by immunoSEQ multiplex PCR, yet TCRdb's version contains in-frame clones alone and is incomplete. The data show over 300,000 clones, about 82% seen once. The specimen was peripheral blood. The origin of the receptors is a woman in her forties or fifties with acute or convalescent COVID-19. CDR3s include the opening cysteine and the closing phenylalanine or tryptophan. Fields, in order: clone size, D gene, V gene, J gene, CDR3 protein, CDR3 DNA. The D gene is left open where the match is weak. Size is omitted from some rows. Given values are once, few, many or a class for expanded clones.

clone size: -
D gene: TRBD1
V gene: TRBV28
J gene: TRBJ2-1
CDR3 protein: CASSSQDRSGNEQFF
CDR3 DNA: TGTGCCAGCAGTTCCCAGGACAGGTCGGGCAATGAGCAGTTCTTC

clone size: -
D gene: -
V gene: TRBV27
J gene: TRBJ1-1
CDR3 protein: CATRILGAATEAFF
CDR3 DNA: TGTGCCACCAGAATCCTCGGAGCGGCCACTGAAGCTTTCTTT

clone size: -
D gene: TRBD2
V gene: TRBV5-4
J gene: TRBJ2-1
CDR3 protein: CASSLTSASYNEQFF
CDR3 DNA: TGTGCCAGCAGCTTGACTAGCGCTTCCTACAATGAGCAGTTCTTC

clone size: -
D gene: TRBD1
V gene: TRBV24-1
J gene: TRBJ2-6
CDR3 protein: CATSATPGGSAGANVLTF
CDR3 DNA: TGTGCCACCAGTGCAACGCCAGGGGGTTCTGCTGGGGCCAACGTCCTGACTTTC

clone size: -
D gene: -
V gene: TRBV5-1
J gene: TRBJ2-3
CDR3 protein: CASSPLGGRPPDTQYF
CDR3 DNA: TGCGCCAGCAGCCCCCTGGGGGGACGCCCCCCAGATACGCAGTATTTT

clone size: -
D gene: -
V gene: TRBV7-3
J gene: TRBJ2-7
CDR3 protein: CASSLTGETYEQYF
CDR3 DNA: TGTGCCAGCAGCCTTACAGGTGAGACCTACGAGCAGTACTTC

clone size: -
D gene: TRBD1
V gene: TRBV5-5
J gene: TRBJ2-7
CDR3 protein: CASSHSGTGYEQYF
CDR3 DNA: TGTGCCAGCAGTCATTCCGGGACAGGGTACGAGCAGTACTTC

clone size: -
D gene: TRBD1
V gene: TRBV6-5
J gene: TRBJ2-7
CDR3 protein: CASSSRDRGSEQYF
CDR3 DNA: TGTGCCAGCTCCAGCCGGGACAGGGGCAGCGAGCAGTACTTC

clone size: -
D gene: -
V gene: TRBV11-1
J gene: TRBJ2-1
CDR3 protein: CASTPASARSYNEQFF
CDR3 DNA: TGTGCCAGCACACCCGCTAGCGCAAGGTCCTACAATGAGCAGTTCTTC

clone size: -
D gene: TRBD2
V gene: TRBV27
J gene: TRBJ2-7
CDR3 protein: CASSLTLAGPYEQYF
CDR3 DNA: TGTGCCAGCAGTTTAACCCTAGCGGGGCCGTACGAGCAGTACTTC

clone size: once
D gene: -
V gene: TRBV19
J gene: TRBJ2-7
CDR3 protein: CASSIGALGSYEQYF
CDR3 DNA: TGTGCCAGTAGTATAGGGGCGTTGGGCTCCTACGAGCAGTACTTC

clone size: -
D gene: TRBD1
V gene: TRBV27
J gene: TRBJ2-3
CDR3 protein: CASSLWQGADTQYF
CDR3 DNA: TGTGCCAGCAGTTTATGGCAGGGGGCAGATACGCAGTATTTT

clone size: -
D gene: TRBD1
V gene: TRBV7-3
J gene: TRBJ1-1
CDR3 protein: CASSRTGGSMNTEAFF
CDR3 DNA: TGTGCCAGCAGCCGGACAGGAGGGAGTATGAACACTGAAGCTTTCTTT

clone size: -
D gene: -
V gene: TRBV11-2
J gene: TRBJ2-7
CDR3 protein: CASSGDSSYEQYF
CDR3 DNA: TGTGCCAGCTCCGGAGACAGCTCCTACGAGCAGTACTTC

clone size: -
D gene: -
V gene: TRBV4-3
J gene: TRBJ2-5
CDR3 protein: CASSQDRGRETQYF
CDR3 DNA: TGCGCCAGCAGCCAAGATCGAGGTAGAGAGACCCAGTACTTC

clone size: -
D gene: TRBD2
V gene: TRBV28
J gene: TRBJ2-3
CDR3 protein: CASSSTSGRTVTDTQYF
CDR3 DNA: TGTGCCAGCAGTTCGACTAGCGGGAGGACTGTCACAGATACGCAGTATTTT

clone size: -
D gene: -
V gene: TRBV19
J gene: TRBJ2-2
CDR3 protein: CASTPREPAGTTGELFF
CDR3 DNA: TGTGCCAGTACCCCCCGGGAGCCGGCAGGGACCACCGGGGAGCTGTTTTTT

clone size: -
D gene: -
V gene: TRBV18
J gene: TRBJ1-4
CDR3 protein: CASSPDRLNEKLFF
CDR3 DNA: TGTGCCAGCTCACCAGACAGACTTAATGAAAAACTGTTTTTT

clone size: -
D gene: TRBD2
V gene: TRBV28
J gene: TRBJ2-7
CDR3 protein: CASGTSGRGSYEQYF
CDR3 DNA: TGTGCCAGCGGGACTAGCGGGAGAGGGTCCTACGAGCAGTACTTC

clone size: -
D gene: TRBD1
V gene: TRBV27
J gene: TRBJ2-3
CDR3 protein: CASSSWTGDADTQYF
CDR3 DNA: TGTGCCAGCAGTTCCTGGACAGGGGATGCAGATACGCAGTATTTT

clone size: -
D gene: TRBD2
V gene: TRBV19
J gene: TRBJ2-5
CDR3 protein: CASSIGTSGQETQYF
CDR3 DNA: TGTGCCAGTAGTATTGGGACTAGCGGTCAAGAGACCCAGTACTTC

clone size: few
D gene: TRBD2
V gene: TRBV10-3
J gene: TRBJ2-1
CDR3 protein: CAISLEPGLAGASSYNEQFF
CDR3 DNA: TGTGCCATCAGTCTCGAACCGGGACTAGCGGGGGCGAGCTCCTACAATGAGCAGTTCTTC

clone size: -
D gene: -
V gene: TRBV5-1
J gene: TRBJ1-1
CDR3 protein: CASSLGAGGRLGTEAFF
CDR3 DNA: TGCGCCAGCAGCTTGGGCGCAGGAGGTAGGCTTGGGACTGAAGCTTTCTTT

clone size: -
D gene: TRBD2
V gene: TRBV7-6
J gene: TRBJ2-7
CDR3 protein: CASSFGGRFEQYF
CDR3 DNA: TGTGCCAGCAGCTTCGGCGGGAGGTTCGAGCAGTACTTC

clone size: -
D gene: -
V gene: TRBV2
J gene: TRBJ1-2
CDR3 protein: CASTRGPVYGYTF
CDR3 DNA: TGTGCCAGCACCAGAGGGCCAGTCTATGGCTACACCTTC

clone size: -
D gene: -
V gene: TRBV28
J gene: TRBJ1-2
CDR3 protein: CASSDLGYTF
CDR3 DNA: TGTGCCAGCAGTGACTTGGGCTACACCTTC

clone size: -
D gene: TRBD2
V gene: TRBV3-1/TRBV3-2
J gene: TRBJ2-1
CDR3 protein: CASVLAGGYNEQFF
CDR3 DNA: TGTGCCAGCGTCCTGGCGGGAGGGTACAATGAGCAGTTCTTC

clone size: -
D gene: TRBD1
V gene: TRBV6-5
J gene: TRBJ1-6
CDR3 protein: CASSIGTGTSPLHF
CDR3 DNA: TGTGCCAGCAGTATAGGGACAGGGACTTCACCCCTCCACTTT

clone size: -
D gene: TRBD1
V gene: TRBV4-1
J gene: TRBJ2-7
CDR3 protein: CASSQASGGEQYF
CDR3 DNA: TGCGCCAGCAGCCAAGCGTCAGGGGGCGAGCAGTACTTC

clone size: -
D gene: -
V gene: TRBV5-1
J gene: TRBJ2-7
CDR3 protein: CASSLRGAAFSYEQYF
CDR3 DNA: TGCGCCAGCAGCTTGAGGGGCGCGGCCTTCTCCTACGAGCAGTACTTC

clone size: -
D gene: -
V gene: TRBV29-1
J gene: TRBJ2-7
CDR3 protein: CSAAWQVDDEQYF
CDR3 DNA: TGCAGCGCGGCGTGGCAGGTAGACGACGAGCAGTACTTC

clone size: -
D gene: -
V gene: TRBV4-2
J gene: TRBJ1-4
CDR3 protein: CASSQEWPRWRGEATNEKLFF
CDR3 DNA: TGTGCCAGCAGCCAAGAATGGCCTAGGTGGCGGGGGGAAGCAACTAATGAAAAACTGTTTTTT

clone size: -
D gene: -
V gene: TRBV11-2
J gene: TRBJ2-5
CDR3 protein: CASSFRGLETQYF
CDR3 DNA: TGTGCCAGCAGCTTCAGGGGCCTCGAGACCCAGTACTTC

clone size: once
D gene: -
V gene: TRBV5-4
J gene: TRBJ2-2
CDR3 protein: CASSLDRAVTGELFF
CDR3 DNA: TGTGCCAGCAGCTTGGACAGGGCGGTGACCGGGGAGCTGTTTTTT

clone size: -
D gene: TRBD1
V gene: TRBV15
J gene: TRBJ2-3
CDR3 protein: CATGQSTDTQYF
CDR3 DNA: TGTGCCACGGGACAGAGCACAGATACGCAGTATTTT

clone size: -
D gene: -
V gene: TRBV28
J gene: TRBJ2-1
CDR3 protein: CASRTPTGRSYNEQFF
CDR3 DNA: TGTGCCAGCAGGACTCCGACAGGGAGGTCCTACAATGAGCAGTTCTTC

clone size: -
D gene: -
V gene: TRBV10-3
J gene: TRBJ1-4
CDR3 protein: CAISADSRGKLFF
CDR3 DNA: TGTGCCATCAGTGCTGACTCGCGGGGAAAACTGTTTTTT

clone size: -
D gene: -
V gene: TRBV6-5
J gene: TRBJ2-2
CDR3 protein: CASSPDTGELFF
CDR3 DNA: TGTGCCAGCAGCCCCGACACCGGGGAGCTGTTTTTT

clone size: -
D gene: -
V gene: TRBV30
J gene: TRBJ2-3
CDR3 protein: CAWRDNTDTQYF
CDR3 DNA: TGTGCCTGGAGGGACAACACAGATACGCAGTATTTT

clone size: -
D gene: TRBD2
V gene: TRBV5-1
J gene: TRBJ2-1
CDR3 protein: CASSGQTSGSDEQFF
CDR3 DNA: TGCGCCAGCAGCGGTCAGACTAGCGGGAGTGATGAGCAGTTCTTC

clone size: few
D gene: -
V gene: TRBV10-3
J gene: TRBJ1-2
CDR3 protein: CAISESLEGYTF
CDR3 DNA: TGTGCCATCAGTGAGTCGTTGGAGGGCTACACCTTC

clone size: -
D gene: TRBD1
V gene: TRBV18
J gene: TRBJ1-1
CDR3 protein: CASSQETGGYTEAFF
CDR3 DNA: TGTGCCAGCTCGCAGGAGACAGGGGGGTACACTGAAGCTTTCTTT

clone size: -
D gene: TRBD1
V gene: TRBV28
J gene: TRBJ2-1
CDR3 protein: CASSETGGVHNEQFF
CDR3 DNA: TGTGCCAGCAGTGAAACAGGGGGCGTCCACAATGAGCAGTTCTTC

clone size: -
D gene: -
V gene: TRBV12-3/TRBV12-4
J gene: TRBJ1-2
CDR3 protein: CASSIQGVYGYTF
CDR3 DNA: TGTGCCAGCAGTATACAGGGTGTCTATGGCTACACCTTC

clone size: -
D gene: -
V gene: TRBV2
J gene: TRBJ1-2
CDR3 protein: CASSDAVNYGYTF
CDR3 DNA: TGTGCCAGCAGTGATGCGGTCAACTATGGCTACACCTTC

clone size: -
D gene: -
V gene: TRBV5-4
J gene: TRBJ1-3
CDR3 protein: CASSLGGGDGNTIYF
CDR3 DNA: TGTGCCAGCAGCTTGGGAGGGGGAGATGGAAACACCATATATTTT

clone size: -
D gene: TRBD2
V gene: TRBV15
J gene: TRBJ2-1
CDR3 protein: CATSREALLAGGPGSYNEQFF
CDR3 DNA: TGTGCCACCAGCAGAGAAGCCCTACTAGCGGGAGGGCCAGGGTCCTACAATGAGCAGTTCTTC

clone size: -
D gene: -
V gene: TRBV5-4
J gene: TRBJ1-1
CDR3 protein: CAVRANTEAFF
CDR3 DNA: TGTGCCGTGCGGGCAAACACTGAAGCTTTCTTT

clone size: -
D gene: -
V gene: TRBV7-2
J gene: TRBJ2-1
CDR3 protein: CASSSQRSSYNEQFF
CDR3 DNA: TGTGCCAGCAGCTCCCAGCGGAGCTCCTACAATGAGCAGTTCTTC

clone size: -
D gene: -
V gene: TRBV6-5
J gene: TRBJ2-1
CDR3 protein: CASSYSGRTSYNEQFF
CDR3 DNA: TGTGCCAGCAGTTACTCGGGGCGGACCTCCTACAATGAGCAGTTCTTC

clone size: -
D gene: -
V gene: TRBV28
J gene: TRBJ2-7
CDR3 protein: CASSLTGPYEQYF
CDR3 DNA: TGTGCCAGCAGTTTAACAGGTCCCTACGAGCAGTACTTC

clone size: few
D gene: TRBD1
V gene: TRBV7-9
J gene: TRBJ2-2
CDR3 protein: CASSSRTGVGTGELFF
CDR3 DNA: TGTGCCAGCAGCTCACGGACAGGGGTGGGGACCGGGGAGCTGTTTTTT

clone size: once
D gene: -
V gene: TRBV27
J gene: TRBJ1-5
CDR3 protein: CASRDRGLYSNQPQHF
CDR3 DNA: TGTGCCAGCAGAGATCGGGGTTTATATAGCAATCAGCCCCAGCATTTT

clone size: -
D gene: TRBD2
V gene: TRBV9
J gene: TRBJ2-2
CDR3 protein: CASSATSGANTGELFF
CDR3 DNA: TGTGCCAGCAGCGCGACTAGCGGGGCGAACACCGGGGAGCTGTTTTTT

clone size: -
D gene: TRBD2
V gene: TRBV5-1
J gene: TRBJ2-3
CDR3 protein: CASSLGLASGRTDTQYF
CDR3 DNA: TGCGCCAGCAGCTTGGGATTGGCTAGCGGGAGGACAGATACGCAGTATTTT

clone size: once
D gene: -
V gene: TRBV12-3/TRBV12-4
J gene: TRBJ1-2
CDR3 protein: CASSFAAAYGYTF
CDR3 DNA: TGTGCCAGCAGTTTCGCGGCAGCGTATGGCTACACCTTC

clone size: -
D gene: -
V gene: TRBV2
J gene: TRBJ2-1
CDR3 protein: CASSALAGPEQFF
CDR3 DNA: TGTGCCAGCAGCGCCTTGGCGGGCCCAGAGCAGTTCTTC

clone size: once
D gene: TRBD2
V gene: TRBV7-2
J gene: TRBJ2-7
CDR3 protein: CASSLGPTSGSVGEQYF
CDR3 DNA: TGTGCCAGCAGCTTAGGGCCGACTAGCGGGAGTGTCGGCGAGCAGTACTTC